One sample yielded the 32 T cell receptor beta chains listed below, sequenced in a study of T cells in Graves' hyperthyroidism and ophthalmopathy. Authors of the study amplified TCR beta CDR3 regions from RNA transcripts. The TCR CDR3 was amplified in a first-round RT-PCR using the HTBI primer set. Each CDR3 protein is one row after TCRdb ran MiXCR on the multiplex PCR reads. The sample includes more than 500,000 distinct CDR3 sequences, about 17% of them seen just once. Sequences were obtained from blood. These receptors all stem from a young woman with Graves' hyperthyroidism.

This clonotype was detected many times. The chain uses TRBV6-5 and TRBJ1-1; 9 bases match TRBD1. Unmatched junction bases numbered 7, after V lost 3 bases and J lost 5 bases. Germline V gene data show CDR1 as MNHEY and CDR2 as SVGAGI. This CDR3 comprises 15 residues. DNA for the CDR3: TGTGCCAGCAGTTATGGGGACAGGGATTTAACTGAAGCTTTCTTT. This translates into CASSYGDRDLTEAFF.

This clonotype was counted at least ten times. This sequence joins TRBV7-2 and TRBJ2-2; 7 bases match TRBD1. Germline-derived CDR1 and CDR2 are SGHTA and FQGNSA. V shed 4 bases, J shed 7 bases, and the junction held 6 bases outside the gene matches. The CDR3 has 14 amino acids. The CDR3 coding sequence is TGTGCCAGCAGCTCCACAGGGGTAGACGGGGAGCTGTTTTTT. Its protein product is CASSSTGVDGELFF.

This rearrangement joins TRBV20-1 to TRBJ2-1; tentative D call: TRBD2 (6 bases). V was trimmed by 5 bases and J by 4 bases, leaving 27 bases between them. The CDR3 has 18 residues. Germline CDR1 DFQATT, CDR2 SNEGSKA (reference sequence). CDR3 in amino acids: CSAGSPAGPHLVYNEQFF. The CDR3 coding sequence is TGCAGTGCTGGAAGCCCCGCGGGACCCCACCTCGTTTACAATGAGCAGTTCTTC.

In its sample, this clonotype was seen a few times. The chain couples TRBV4-3 to TRBJ2-3; 9 bases line up with TRBD1. Trimming took 0 bases from V and 2 from J; bases not matched to a gene: 3. CDR3 size: 16 residues. The V gene's germline CDR1 is LGHNA and CDR2 YSLEER. The CDR3: CASSQERDRDTDTQYF. The DNA for the CDR3 is TGCGCCAGCAGCCAAGAACGGGACAGGGACACAGATACGCAGTATTTT.

This clonotype was seen repeatedly, ten times or more. The chain combines TRBV12-5 with TRBJ1-1; D possibly corresponds to TRBD1 (5 bases). Germline V CDR1 and CDR2: LGHNT, FRNRAP. Trimming left V 6 bases short and J 1 base short, with 18 bases between. This CDR3 is 16 amino acids long. CDR3 residues: CASGLGTLGQNTEAFF. CDR3 sequence (DNA): TGTGCTAGTGGCCTTGGGACCCTCGGTCAGAACACTGAAGCTTTCTTT.

In nucleotides, the CDR3 is TGTGCCAGCAGCTTGGGGACGGAGCCGGTTTCCGAGCAGTACTTC. Protein product: CASSLGTEPVSEQYF. The rearrangement links TRBV5-4 to TRBJ2-7; D is ambiguous. Germline assignment: CDR1 SGHNT and CDR2 YYREEE (reference sequence). V was shortened by 0 bases and J by 6 bases, with 16 bases between the two germline ends. The CDR3 sequence is 15 residues long.

V is TRBV20-1 and J is TRBJ2-2, with 8 bases lining up with TRBD1. CDR3 size: 16 residues. J was trimmed by 1 base and V by 6 bases; bases with no gene match: 10. Germline CDR1 and CDR2: DFQATT and SNEGSKA (reference sequence). DNA for the CDR3: TGCAGTGCACACCCCTCGGACAGGGTGAACACCGGGGAGCTGTTTTTT. It is translated as CSAHPSDRVNTGELFF.

Note on this clonotype: This may be a read error: a much more frequent sequence differs by one nucleotide. The chain joins TRBV5-1 to TRBJ1-2; D might be TRBD1 (5 bases). This CDR3 region has 14 residues. V was clipped by 3 bases and J by 8 bases, with 17 bases between them. Germline CDR1 SGHRS, CDR2 YFSETQ. For the CDR3, the DNA is TGCGCCAGCAGCTGGGGAGGGGAAGGGAGCGGCTACACCTTC. Residues: CASSWGGEGSGYTF. The complete variable domain, with remaining parts taken from reference TRBV5-1 and TRBJ1-2, reads KAGVTQTPRYLIKTRGQQVTLSCSPISGHRSVSWYQQTPGQGLQFLFEYFSETQRNKGNFPGRFSGRQFSNSRSEMNVSTLELGDSALYLCASSWGGEGSGYTFGSGTRLTVV.

This clonotype has a handful of counts. The J gene is TRBJ1-2, the V gene TRBV15; D is possibly TRBD1 (6 bases). This CDR3 is 13 amino acids long. Germline V lookup: CDR1 LNHNV, CDR2 YYDKDF (reference sequence). The V and J ends lost 0 bases and 7 bases respectively, with 9 bases between them. CDR3 in DNA: TGTGCCACCAGCAGAGACAGGGGACTTGGCTACACCTTC. Translating it yields CATSRDRGLGYTF.

This clonotype came up many times. The chain employs TRBV11-3 and TRBJ2-1; 9 bases match TRBD1. Germline V lookup: CDR1 SGHNT, CDR2 YENEEA. CDR3 length equals 14 residues. V was clipped by 2 bases and J by 11 bases; unmatched bases: 7. Here the CDR3 DNA reads TGTGCCAGCAGCTTAAGAGGGGACAGGGAGAAGCAGTTCTTC. Translating it yields CASSLRGDREKQFF.

This chain links TRBV9 with TRBJ2-3; 12 nucleotides line up with TRBD2. The CDR3 contains 17 residues. CDR1 is SGDLS, CDR2 YYNGEE, per germline. V shed 2 bases, J shed 5 bases, and the junction held 9 bases outside the gene matches. The CDR3 DNA reads TGTGCCAGCAGCGTCCATTTTAGGACTAGCGGGGAAGATACGCAGTATTTT. Amino acid sequence: CASSVHFRTSGEDTQYF.

This clonotype was observed many times. V is TRBV30 and J is TRBJ2-5; no definite D call. The germline gives CDR1 GTSNPN, CDR2 SVGIG (reference sequence). The CDR3 is 12 amino acids. The V end lost 4 bases, the J end lost 5 bases, and 11 bases lay between the germline ends. The CDR3 region is CAWIRTKETQYF. The CDR3 DNA reads TGTGCCTGGATACGTACGAAGGAGACCCAGTACTTC.

This clonotype has a count of ten or more. The rearrangement links TRBV12-3 or TRBV12-4 to TRBJ2-2; D remains ambiguous. V was cut by 1 base and J by 8 bases, with 11 bases left in between. This CDR3 comprises 14 residues. The CDR3 bases are TGTGCCAGCAGTTTAGGATCCCTCGGAGGGGAGCTGTTTTTT. It translates to CASSLGSLGGELFF.

As regards this clonotype: The junction departs from germline at one end; a sequencing error may be responsible. The J gene is TRBJ2-2, the V gene TRBV11-2; TRBD2 matches 9 bases. From germline, CDR1 is SGHAT and CDR2 FQNNGV. CDR3 size: 15 residues. This chain's CDR3 is CASSRLAVNTGEMFF. CDR3 bases: TGTGCCAGCAGCCGACTAGCGGTCAACACCGGGGAGATGTTTTTT.

This clonotype was recorded at least ten times. The chain joins TRBV9 to TRBJ2-7; a weak D match, TRBD1 (5 bases). The V gene lost 0 bases and the J gene lost 6 bases, with 19 bases spanning the gap. The CDR3 loop spans 16 amino acids. From germline, CDR1 is SGDLS and CDR2 YYNGEE. CDR3 residues: CASSVGMGQLLGEQYF. In DNA, the CDR3 is TGTGCCAGCAGCGTAGGAATGGGGCAGCTGTTGGGCGAGCAGTACTTC.

This clonotype was seen a handful of times. This sequence joins TRBV9 and TRBJ1-3; possible D gene TRBD1, 6 bases. Trimming removed 0 bases at V and 2 bases at J, with 9 bases between. There are 15 residues in the CDR3. The germline V gene has CDR1 SGDLS and CDR2 YYNGEE. As DNA, the CDR3 is TGTGCCAGCAGCGTAGAAACAGGGACTGGAAACACCATATATTTT. It encodes CASSVETGTGNTIYF.

This clonotype was recorded many times. The CDR3 nucleotides are TGTGCCAGTCGGAATGGGACGGACTATGGCTACACCTTC. Its translation: CASRNGTDYGYTF. The rearrangement uses TRBV5-8 and TRBJ1-2; D is possibly TRBD1 (5 bases). V shed 8 bases and J shed 3 bases, with 14 bases lying between them. This CDR3 is built from 13 residues. CDR1 is SGHTS and CDR2 is YDEGEE in the germline V gene. Full variable domain (missing parts from reference TRBV5-8 and TRBJ1-2): EAGVTQSPTHLIKTRGQQATLRCSPISGHTSVYWYQQALGLGLQFLLWYDEGEERNRGNFPPRFSGRQFPNYSSELNVNALELEDSALYLCASRNGTDYGYTFGSGTRLTVV.

This clonotype was picked up many times. DNA of the CDR3: TGTGCCAGTAGCCCCGATTGGGAGCAGGATAAAAACATTCAGTACTTC. This translates into CASSPDWEQDKNIQYF. The chain uses TRBV19 and TRBJ2-4; tentatively, D is TRBD2 (5 bases). This CDR3 is built from 16 residues. V was trimmed by 6 bases and J by 4 bases, leaving 19 bases between them. In germline, CDR1 is LNHDA, CDR2 SQIVND (reference sequence).

This clonotype was detected ten times or more. J is TRBJ2-7 and V is TRBV29-1, with D hard to call. Per the germline V gene, CDR1 is SQVTM and CDR2 is ANQGSEA. This CDR3 comprises 12 residues. V was trimmed by 6 bases and J by 3 bases, leaving 12 bases between them. The CDR3 DNA follows: TGCAGCGTGGCTACGGACGGCTACGAGCAGTACTTC. Residues: CSVATDGYEQYF.

This clonotype has ten or more counts. The chain employs TRBV18 and TRBJ2-7; the D gene is possibly TRBD1 (6 bases). The CDR3 length is 14 residues. V lost 0 bases and J lost 2, with 8 bases in between. Germline values: CDR1 KGHSH, CDR2 LQKENI. CDR3 protein: CASSPPGATYEQYF. In DNA, the CDR3 is TGTGCCAGCTCACCACCGGGGGCGACCTACGAGCAGTACTTC.

V gene TRBV7-3 combines with J gene TRBJ2-3, with 11 bases aligning to TRBD2. Per germline, CDR1 SGHTA and CDR2 FQGTGA. The V segment lost 3 bases and the J segment 1 base; nucleotides outside the gene matches: 3. This CDR3 contains 16 residues. The CDR3 spells CASSFGTSGGTDTQYF. In DNA form, the CDR3 reads TGTGCCAGCAGCTTCGGGACTAGCGGAGGCACAGATACGCAGTATTTT.

The gene calls are TRBV7-2 and TRBJ1-4; D perhaps matches TRBD1 (5 bases). Deletions cut 2 bases from V and 3 bases from J, with 10 bases between. The CDR3 spans 15 residues. Germline V gene sequence: CDR1 SGHTA, CDR2 FQGNSA. The CDR3 DNA is TGTGCCAGCAGCTTATCAATGGGGGCTAATGAAAAACTGTTTTTT. Its translation is CASSLSMGANEKLFF.

This clonotype came up many times. The chain combines TRBV30 with TRBJ1-1; D perhaps matches TRBD1 (6 bases). The germline V and J ends were trimmed by 3 bases and 7 bases, with 9 bases remaining between them. Germline V CDR1 and CDR2: GTSNPN, SVGIG (reference sequence). CDR3 length: 11 amino acids. The CDR3 protein is CAWRTQGEAFF. CDR3 sequence (DNA): TGTGCCTGGAGAACACAGGGTGAAGCTTTCTTT. Supplemented by reference TRBV30 and TRBJ1-1, the full variable domain reads SQTIHQWPATLVQPVGSPLSLECTVEGTSNPNLYWYRQAAGRGLQLLFYSVGIGQISSEVPQNLSASRPQDRQFILSSKKLLLSDSGFYLCAWRTQGEAFFGQGTRLTVV.

This clonotype was seen only a few times. The chain carries TRBV19 and TRBJ2-1, with a possible D match to TRBD2 (7 bases). CDR1 is LNHDA, CDR2 SQIVND, per germline (reference sequence). The CDR3 covers 16 residues. Trimming took 4 bases from V and 3 from J, leaving 16 bases between them. The CDR3 sequence: CASSKRGGGYYNEQFF. The DNA of the CDR3 is TGTGCCAGTAGTAAACGCGGCGGGGGCTACTACAATGAGCAGTTCTTC.

This clonotype came up many times. The V call is TRBV12-3 or TRBV12-4, the J call TRBJ2-1; 7 positions match TRBD2. This CDR3 has 15 amino acids. V dropped 5 bases and J dropped 4; count of bases not matched to a gene: 8. DNA of the CDR3: TGTGCCAGCAGTATGACGGGAGGAAATTACAATGAGCAGTTCTTC. Its translation is CASSMTGGNYNEQFF.

This clonotype was observed many times. The chain carries TRBV11-3 and TRBJ2-1, with D perhaps matching TRBD1 (5 bases). Trimming removed 5 bases from V and 4 bases from J, with 9 bases in between. Germline V gives CDR1 SGHNT, CDR2 YENEEA. The CDR3 is 13 amino acids. CDR3 protein: CASSPGMYNEQFF. The DNA for the CDR3 is TGTGCCAGCAGCCCAGGGATGTACAATGAGCAGTTCTTC.

This clonotype was counted at least ten times. The chain combines TRBV5-1 with TRBJ1-1; D gene ambiguous. The CDR3 is 14 residues long. CDR1 and CDR2 (germline): SGHRS, YFSETQ. V lost 1 base and J lost 2, with 9 bases in between. Written as DNA, the CDR3 is TGCGCCAGCAGCTTGTCCCAGACCAACACTGAAGCTTTCTTT. Amino acids: CASSLSQTNTEAFF.

The DNA of the CDR3 is TGTGCCAGCAGCCGTCCTCCTGGTGGCACTGAAGCTTTCTTT. Translated: CASSRPPGGTEAFF. The V and J genes are TRBV7-9 and TRBJ1-1; the D is unclear. The CDR3 sequence is 14 residues long. The germline V gene has CDR1 SEHNR and CDR2 FQNEAQ (reference sequence). Trimming left V 5 bases short and J 4 bases short, with 14 bases between. Looking up the rest from reference TRBV7-9 and TRBJ1-1 gives the full variable domain: DTGVSQNPRHKITKRGQNVTFRCDPISEHNRLYWYRQTLGQGPEFLTYFQNEAQLEKSRLLSDRFSAERPKGSFSTLEIQRTEQGDSAMYLCASSRPPGGTEAFFGQGTRLTVV.

The chain uses TRBV20-1 and TRBJ2-6; no clear D. The germline V gene has CDR1 DFQATT and CDR2 SNEGSKA (reference sequence). Trimming took off 5 bases at V and 2 bases at J, with 7 bases between the two ends. The CDR3 is 13 residues long. CDR3 amino acids: CSADRPGANVLTF. The CDR3 DNA follows: TGCAGTGCTGATAGACCTGGGGCCAACGTCCTGACTTTC.

V and J are TRBV27 and TRBJ1-4; no reliable D call. V was shortened by 5 bases and J by 8 bases, with 18 bases between the two germline ends. There are 15 residues in the CDR3. Per germline, CDR1 MNHEY and CDR2 SMNVEV (reference sequence). The CDR3, as DNA: TGTGCCAGCAGTCCCCCGGGAAGGGTTGGGGAAAAACTGTTTTTT. It encodes CASSPPGRVGEKLFF.

The chain uses TRBV24-1 and TRBJ2-1; 10 bases match TRBD2. Trimming cost V 2 bases and J 10 bases; bases outside gene matches: 7. The CDR3 totals 15 residues. Germline V gene sequence: CDR1 KGHDR, CDR2 SFDVKD. In DNA, the CDR3 is TGTGCCACCAGTGATTGGACTAGCGGACGGGGAGAGCAGTTCTTC. Protein: CATSDWTSGRGEQFF.

This clonotype was observed many times. The chain joins TRBV27 to TRBJ2-1; 10 bases are shared with TRBD2. CDR3 length: 17 residues. Unmatched junction bases numbered 7, after V lost 2 bases and J lost 3 bases. The V gene's germline CDR1 is MNHEY and CDR2 SMNVEV (reference sequence). In DNA form, the CDR3 reads TGTGCCAGCAGTTTAAGGGGGCCTAGCGGGAGCTACAATGAGCAGTTCTTC. This gives the protein CASSLRGPSGSYNEQFF.